The source of this T cell receptor beta chain is a study of T cells in Graves' hyperthyroidism and ophthalmopathy. The study, taken as a whole, reports: By a 13 V-J model, ophthalmopathy was set apart from stable hyperthyroidism. In blood, most of the thyroid clonotypes expanded above 0.001 were also present.

This CDR3 has 14 residues. V was cut by 0 bases and J by 5 bases, with 10 bases left in between. Germline CDR1 SEHNR, CDR2 FQNEAQ (reference sequence). Comments on this clonotype: Antigen specificity is unknown.

Amplified TCR beta CDR3 regions came from RNA transcripts. HTBI primers were used for first-round RT-PCR of the TCR CDR3. One entry per CDR3 protein, called by TCRdb with MiXCR from the multiplex PCR reads. The data hold hundreds of thousands of distinct CDR3 sequences, with 35% to 40% observed a single time. Patients aged 18 to 65 with hyperthyroidism were newly diagnosed, with duration under 2 months. Criteria for exclusion of patients were uncontrolled infection, other autoimmune disease, pregnancy or lactation. The sequenced sample consisted of blood. The chain is built from TRBV7-9 and TRBJ2-5; weak D call: TRBD2 (5 bases). The source is a man younger than 35 with Graves' hyperthyroidism. DNA for the CDR3: TGTGCCAGCAGCTTAGCGAACTGGGAGGAGACCCAGTACTTC. Translated, it gives CASSLANWEETQYF. The full variable domain, with the rest looked up from reference TRBV7-9 and TRBJ2-5, is DTGVSQNPRHKITKRGQNVTFRCDPISEHNRLYWYRQTLGQGPEFLTYFQNEAQLEKSRLLSDRFSAERPKGSFSTLEIQRTEQGDSAMYLCASSLANWEETQYFGPGTRLLVL.